This T cell receptor beta chain is drawn from a study of response to subunit inactivated influenza vaccine. Germline V CDR1 and CDR2: MNHEY, SVGAGI. The V end lost 3 bases, the J end lost 5 bases, and 13 bases lay between the germline ends. The CDR3 extends over 14 amino acids. From the RT-PCR reads, TCRdb called clonotypes with MiXCR, one entry per CDR3 protein. The sample yields 500,000 to 600,000 distinct CDR3 sequences, around 11% seen once. These data also formed part of another study, on T cells expressing NK-cell markers. From that report: Template switching by 5'RACE with UMIs generated the TCR beta cDNA.

The chain combines TRBV6-5 with TRBJ1-2; D possibly corresponds to TRBD1 (5 bases). The receptor was isolated from a man aged 45-60 years who received an inactivated influenza vaccine. Source: PBMCs from blood, taken on the day of vaccination. CDR3 amino acids: CASSYQGRGYGYTF. In DNA form, the CDR3 reads TGTGCCAGCAGTTATCAGGGACGGGGATATGGCTACACCTTC.